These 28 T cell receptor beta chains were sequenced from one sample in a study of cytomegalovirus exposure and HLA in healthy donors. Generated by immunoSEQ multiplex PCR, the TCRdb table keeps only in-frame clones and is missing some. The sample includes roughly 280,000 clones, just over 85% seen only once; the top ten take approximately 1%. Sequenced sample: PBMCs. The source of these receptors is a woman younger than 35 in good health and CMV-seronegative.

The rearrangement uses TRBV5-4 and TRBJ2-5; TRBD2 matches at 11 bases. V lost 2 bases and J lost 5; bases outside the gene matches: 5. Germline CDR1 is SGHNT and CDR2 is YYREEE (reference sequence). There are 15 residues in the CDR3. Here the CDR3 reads CASSFGLAGGETQYF. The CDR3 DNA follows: TGTGCCAGCAGCTTTGGATTAGCGGGAGGGGAGACCCAGTACTTC.

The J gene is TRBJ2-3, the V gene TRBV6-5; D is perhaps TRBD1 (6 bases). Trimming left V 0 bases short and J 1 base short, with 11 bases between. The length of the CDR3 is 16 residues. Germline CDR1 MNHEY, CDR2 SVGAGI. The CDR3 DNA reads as TGTGCCAGCAGTTACTCGATGGCAGGGGGCACAGATACGCAGTATTTT. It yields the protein CASSYSMAGGTDTQYF.

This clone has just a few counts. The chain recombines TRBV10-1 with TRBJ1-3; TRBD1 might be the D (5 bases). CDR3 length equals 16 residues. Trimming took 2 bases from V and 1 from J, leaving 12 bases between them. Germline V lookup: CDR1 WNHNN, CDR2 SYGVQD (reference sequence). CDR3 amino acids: CASSETRAGSGNTIYF. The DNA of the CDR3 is TGCGCCAGCAGTGAGACCAGGGCAGGGTCTGGAAACACCATATATTTT.

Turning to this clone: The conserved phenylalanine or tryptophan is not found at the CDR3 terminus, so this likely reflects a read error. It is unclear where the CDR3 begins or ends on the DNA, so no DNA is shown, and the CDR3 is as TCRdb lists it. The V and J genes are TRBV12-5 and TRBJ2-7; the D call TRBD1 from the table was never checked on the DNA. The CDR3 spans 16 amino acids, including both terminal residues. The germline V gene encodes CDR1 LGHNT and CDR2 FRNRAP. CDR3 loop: CASGLVPRGRVEYFGP.

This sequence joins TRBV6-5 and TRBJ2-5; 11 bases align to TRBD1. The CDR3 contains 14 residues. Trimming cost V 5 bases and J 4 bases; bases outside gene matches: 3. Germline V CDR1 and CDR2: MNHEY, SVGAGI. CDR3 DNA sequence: TGTGCCAGCAGTCGGACAGGGGGCGGAGAGACCCAGTACTTC. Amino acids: CASSRTGGGETQYF.

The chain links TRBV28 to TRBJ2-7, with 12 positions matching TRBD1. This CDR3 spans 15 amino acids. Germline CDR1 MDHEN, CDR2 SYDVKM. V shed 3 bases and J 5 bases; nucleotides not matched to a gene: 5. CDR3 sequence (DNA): TGTGCCAGCAGTTTCTTGGGGACAGGGGGCCACGAGCAGTACTTC. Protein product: CASSFLGTGGHEQYF.

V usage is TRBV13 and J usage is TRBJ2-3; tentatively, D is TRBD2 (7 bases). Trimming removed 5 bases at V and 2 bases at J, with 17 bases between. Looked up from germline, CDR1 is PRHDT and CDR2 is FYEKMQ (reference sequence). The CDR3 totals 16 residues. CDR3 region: CASSPKGDYPTDTQYF. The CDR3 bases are TGTGCCAGCAGCCCCAAGGGGGACTACCCCACAGATACGCAGTATTTT.

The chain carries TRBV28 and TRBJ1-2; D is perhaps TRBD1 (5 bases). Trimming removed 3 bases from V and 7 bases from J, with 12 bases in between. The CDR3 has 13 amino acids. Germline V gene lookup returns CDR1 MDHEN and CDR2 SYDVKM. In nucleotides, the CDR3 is TGTGCCAGCAGTTTCTGGCAGGGACTTGGCTACACCTTC. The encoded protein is CASSFWQGLGYTF.

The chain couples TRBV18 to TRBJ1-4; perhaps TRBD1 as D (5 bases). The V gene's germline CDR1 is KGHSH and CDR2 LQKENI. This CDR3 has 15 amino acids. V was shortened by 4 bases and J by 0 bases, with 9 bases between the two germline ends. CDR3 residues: CASSLSTATNEKLFF. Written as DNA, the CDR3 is TGTGCCAGCTCACTATCGACAGCAACTAATGAAAAACTGTTTTTT.

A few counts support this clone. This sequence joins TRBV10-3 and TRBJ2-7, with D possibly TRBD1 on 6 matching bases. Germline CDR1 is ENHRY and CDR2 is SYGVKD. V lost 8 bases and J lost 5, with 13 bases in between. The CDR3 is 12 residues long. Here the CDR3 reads CAIRRGEDEQYF. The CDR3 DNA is TGTGCCATCCGCAGGGGTGAGGACGAGCAGTACTTC.

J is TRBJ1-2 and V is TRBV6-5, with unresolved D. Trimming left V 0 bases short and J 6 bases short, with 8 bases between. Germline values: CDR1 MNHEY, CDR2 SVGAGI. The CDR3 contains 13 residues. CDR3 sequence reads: CASSYSSSNGYTF. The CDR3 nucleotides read TGTGCCAGCAGTTACTCGTCTAGTAATGGCTACACCTTC.

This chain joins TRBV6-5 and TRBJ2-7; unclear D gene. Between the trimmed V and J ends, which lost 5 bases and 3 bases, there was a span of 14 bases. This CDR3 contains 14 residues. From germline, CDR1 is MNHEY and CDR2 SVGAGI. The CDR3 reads CASSTPGSNYEQYF. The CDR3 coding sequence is TGTGCCAGCAGTACCCCCGGGTCAAACTACGAGCAGTACTTC.

The DNA for the CDR3 is TGTGCCAGCACTGGCGGGCGCTTATACAATGAGCAGTTCTTC. This gives the protein CASTGGRLYNEQFF. The chain is built from TRBV6-1 and TRBJ2-1, with D possibly being TRBD2 (5 bases). V was cut by 7 bases and J by 4 bases, with 14 bases left in between. Germline CDR1 reads MNHNS; CDR2 reads SASEGT. CDR3 size: 14 residues.

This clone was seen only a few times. The CDR3 region has the DNA TGTGCCAGCAGCCCCTACGGAAGACACTCTGACCCAGCTTTCTTT. Translation gives CASSPYGRHSDPAFF. V and J are TRBV7-6 and TRBJ1-1; no clear D. Germline V gene sequence: CDR1 SGHVS, CDR2 FNYEAQ. There are 15 residues in the CDR3. V lost 5 bases, J lost 10 bases, and 23 bases lay in between.

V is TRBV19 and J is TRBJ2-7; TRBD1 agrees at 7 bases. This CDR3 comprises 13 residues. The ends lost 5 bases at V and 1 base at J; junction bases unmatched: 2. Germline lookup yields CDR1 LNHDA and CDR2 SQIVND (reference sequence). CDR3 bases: TGTGCCAGTAGTTCACAGGGGTCCTACGAGCAGTACTTC. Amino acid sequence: CASSSQGSYEQYF.

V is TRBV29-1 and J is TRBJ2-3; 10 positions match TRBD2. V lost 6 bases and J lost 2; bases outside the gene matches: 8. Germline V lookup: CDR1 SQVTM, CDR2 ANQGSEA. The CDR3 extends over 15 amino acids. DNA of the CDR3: TGCAGCGTAGTTAGCGGGAGGCACAACACAGATACGCAGTATTTT. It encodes CSVVSGRHNTDTQYF.

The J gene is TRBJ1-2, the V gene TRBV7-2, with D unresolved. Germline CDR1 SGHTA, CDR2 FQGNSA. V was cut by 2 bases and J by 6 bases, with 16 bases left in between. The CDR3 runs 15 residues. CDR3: CASSLSWGAEDGYTF. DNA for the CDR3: TGTGCCAGCAGCTTATCATGGGGTGCGGAGGATGGCTACACCTTC.

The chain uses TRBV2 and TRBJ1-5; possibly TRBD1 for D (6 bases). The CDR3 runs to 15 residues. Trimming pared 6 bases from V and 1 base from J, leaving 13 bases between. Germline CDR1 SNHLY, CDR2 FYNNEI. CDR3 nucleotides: TGTGCCAGCAGGCCAGGGGAGGGAAGCAATCAGCCCCAGCATTTT. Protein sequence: CASRPGEGSNQPQHF.

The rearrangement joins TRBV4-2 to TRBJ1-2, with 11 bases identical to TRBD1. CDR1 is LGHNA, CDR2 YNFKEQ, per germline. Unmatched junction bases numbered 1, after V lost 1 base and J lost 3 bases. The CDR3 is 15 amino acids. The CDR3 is CASSQGTGGDYGYTF. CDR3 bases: TGTGCCAGCAGCCAAGGGACAGGGGGCGACTATGGCTACACCTTC.

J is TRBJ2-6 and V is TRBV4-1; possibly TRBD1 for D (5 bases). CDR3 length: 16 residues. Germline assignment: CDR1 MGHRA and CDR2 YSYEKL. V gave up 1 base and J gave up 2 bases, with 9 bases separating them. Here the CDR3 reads CASSQAPGTGANVLTF. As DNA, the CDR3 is TGCGCCAGCAGCCAAGCACCAGGGACTGGGGCCAACGTCCTGACTTTC.

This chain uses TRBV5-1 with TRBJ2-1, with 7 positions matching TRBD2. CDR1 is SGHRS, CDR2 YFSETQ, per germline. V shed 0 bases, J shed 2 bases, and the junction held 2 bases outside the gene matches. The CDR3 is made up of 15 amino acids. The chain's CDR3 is CASSLASGTYNEQFF. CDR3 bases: TGCGCCAGCAGCTTGGCTAGCGGAACCTACAATGAGCAGTTCTTC.

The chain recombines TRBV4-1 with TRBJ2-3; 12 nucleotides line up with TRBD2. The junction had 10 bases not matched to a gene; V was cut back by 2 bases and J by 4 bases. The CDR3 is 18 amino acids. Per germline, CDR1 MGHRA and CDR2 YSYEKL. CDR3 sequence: CASSQLAGGRRAADTQYF. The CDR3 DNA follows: TGCGCCAGCAGCCAACTAGCGGGGGGGCGTAGGGCCGCAGATACGCAGTATTTT.

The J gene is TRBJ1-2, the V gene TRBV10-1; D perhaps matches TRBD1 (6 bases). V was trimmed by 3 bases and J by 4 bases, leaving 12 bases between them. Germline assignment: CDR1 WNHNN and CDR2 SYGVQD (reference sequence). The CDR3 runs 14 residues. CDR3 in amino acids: CASSDQGMSYGYTF. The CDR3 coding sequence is TGCGCCAGCAGTGATCAGGGGATGAGCTATGGCTACACCTTC.

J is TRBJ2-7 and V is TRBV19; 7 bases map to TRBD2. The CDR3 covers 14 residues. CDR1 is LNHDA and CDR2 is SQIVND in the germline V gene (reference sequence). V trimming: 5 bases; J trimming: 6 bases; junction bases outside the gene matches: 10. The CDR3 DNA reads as TGTGCCAGTAGTCTACCCGGCCTAGCGGCCGAGCAGTACTTC. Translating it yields CASSLPGLAAEQYF.

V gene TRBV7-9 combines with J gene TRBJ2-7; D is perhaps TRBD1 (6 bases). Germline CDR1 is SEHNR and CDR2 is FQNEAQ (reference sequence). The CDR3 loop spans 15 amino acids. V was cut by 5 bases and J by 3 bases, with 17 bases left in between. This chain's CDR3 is CASSPSPNRDYEQYF. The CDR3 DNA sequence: TGTGCCAGCAGCCCATCCCCGAACAGGGACTACGAGCAGTACTTC.

CDR3 nucleotides: TGTGCCAGCAGCCCACAGATCGGCACAGATACGCAGTATTTT. Amino acid sequence: CASSPQIGTDTQYF. The chain carries TRBV13 and TRBJ2-3, with no clear D. Germline V gene sequence: CDR1 PRHDT, CDR2 FYEKMQ (reference sequence). The V and J ends lost 5 bases and 1 base respectively, with 10 bases between them. This CDR3 has 14 residues.

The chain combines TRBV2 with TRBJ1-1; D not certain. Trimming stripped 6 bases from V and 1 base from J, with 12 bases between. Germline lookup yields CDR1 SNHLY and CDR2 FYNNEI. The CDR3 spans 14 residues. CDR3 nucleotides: TGTGCCAGCAGGTACACCCGGGAGAACACTGAAGCTTTCTTT. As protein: CASRYTRENTEAFF.

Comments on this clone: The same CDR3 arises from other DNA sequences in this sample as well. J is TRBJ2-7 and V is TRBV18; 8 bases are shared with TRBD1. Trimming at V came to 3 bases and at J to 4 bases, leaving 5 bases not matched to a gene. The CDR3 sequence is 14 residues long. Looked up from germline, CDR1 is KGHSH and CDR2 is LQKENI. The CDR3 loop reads CASSPRQGTYEQYF. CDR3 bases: TGTGCCAGCTCACCGAGACAGGGGACGTACGAGCAGTACTTC.